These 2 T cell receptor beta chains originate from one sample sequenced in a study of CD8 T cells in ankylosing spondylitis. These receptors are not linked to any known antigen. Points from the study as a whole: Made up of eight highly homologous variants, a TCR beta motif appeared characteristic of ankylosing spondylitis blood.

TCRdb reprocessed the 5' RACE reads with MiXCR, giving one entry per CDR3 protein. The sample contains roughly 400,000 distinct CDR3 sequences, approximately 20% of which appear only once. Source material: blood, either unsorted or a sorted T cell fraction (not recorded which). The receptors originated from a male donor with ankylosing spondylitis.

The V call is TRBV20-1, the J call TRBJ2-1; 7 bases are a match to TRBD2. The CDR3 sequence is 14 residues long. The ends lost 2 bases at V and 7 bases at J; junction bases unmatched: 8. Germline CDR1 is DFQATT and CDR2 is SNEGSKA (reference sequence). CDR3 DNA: TGCAGTGCTAGACTCCGGACTAGTGGGAATGAGCAGTTCTTC. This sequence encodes CSARLRTSGNEQFF.

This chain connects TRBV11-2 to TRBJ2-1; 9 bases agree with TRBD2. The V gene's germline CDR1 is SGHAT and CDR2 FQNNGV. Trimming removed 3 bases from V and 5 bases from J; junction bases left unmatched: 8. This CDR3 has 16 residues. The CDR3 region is CASSFPAGGPNNEQFF. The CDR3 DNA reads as TGTGCCAGCAGCTTCCCCGCGGGAGGGCCTAACAATGAGCAGTTCTTC.